These T cell receptor beta chains were read from a single sample in a study of beta chain features in type 1 diabetes. Only in-frame clones appear in the TCRdb table, and some are missing; sequencing was by immunoSEQ multiplex PCR. Here the sample spans 200,000 to 250,000 clones, around 26% being singletons. Specimen: central memory CD4+ T cells from blood. The receptor set was obtained from a man aged 25-40 years in good health. Both conserved end residues are part of each CDR3.

j_call,cdr3_length,v_call,cdr3_aa
TRBJ1-2,11,TRBV30,CAWTVGYGYTF
TRBJ2-3,11,TRBV7-9,CASSHGIRSIF
TRBJ1-2,16,TRBV4-1,CASSQDLQGTSYGYTF
TRBJ2-3,12,TRBV6-5,CASSSRVDTQYF
TRBJ2-7,16,TRBV7-2,CASSLVGTISSYEQYF
TRBJ2-1,12,TRBV9,CASSVGSGEQFF
TRBJ2-1,16,TRBV7-2,CASSPRGSKESNEQFF
TRBJ2-5,13,TRBV7-6,CASSLVGQETQYF
TRBJ2-3,19,TRBV28,CASSGLGTGGEVGTDTQYF
TRBJ2-1,15,TRBV21-1,CASSTESADYNEQFF
TRBJ2-5,15,TRBV29-1,CSVDMASSLRETQYF
TRBJ2-3,14,TRBV7-2,CASSLSPSGSAQYF
TRBJ2-7,12,TRBV6-5,CASKGQNYEQYF
TRBJ2-7,13,TRBV7-2,CASSLDGGYEQYF
TRBJ2-1,17,TRBV2,CASSAVGDAKIRDEQFF
TRBJ1-1,15,TRBV29-1,CSVDSSGTTTGEAFF
TRBJ2-7,14,TRBV27,CASSSRDRGTEQYF
TRBJ2-1,13,TRBV7-2,CASSYGQDNEQFF
TRBJ2-2,14,TRBV9,CASSLNWNTGELFF
TRBJ2-3,14,TRBV28,CASSSRDSTDTQYF